This T cell receptor beta chain was captured in a study of identical twins (dated by TCRdb to about 2016). As for the study more broadly: To test whether fetal clonotypes persist, the study used deep sequencing on TCR alpha and beta repertoires from monozygotic twins, unrelated adults of various ages, and cord blood. Replicate twin experiments were performed at different times using different library preparation protocols to rule out contamination. Overall study results and their limits: Because the same donors could not be followed over many years, conclusions were based on cross-sectional statistical analysis. Fewer insertions were carried by abundant cord blood beta clonotypes, a similar but weaker trend appeared in young adult naive repertoires, and no such trend appeared in memory repertoires. In monozygotic twins, out-of-frame TCR alpha sharing was systematically underestimated by recombination models, although the models agreed with sharing between unrelated individuals. A weaker excess of twin sharing was found in beta out-of-frame sequences because the signal-to-noise ratio was lowered by fewer shared sequences. Zero-insertion analyses could be partly confounded by invariant T cells such as MAIT and iNKT, although diverse VJ usage argued against such confounding for most clonotypes. Compared with coincidental sharing between unrelated individuals, out-of-frame TCR alpha sequences shared between twins showed an excess of sequences with low generation probability.

The method behind the library was 5' RACE. The reads were generated on an Illumina HiSeq 2000. Template switching added a universal primer binding site, and the final cDNA carried a unique molecular identifier that allowed TCR cDNA molecules to be counted accurately. First-strand cDNA for TCR alpha and beta chains was synthesized from specific primers in the conserved constant-segment region. To control for contamination, every cDNA library carried two barcodes: a SMART-Mk sample barcode plus Illumina barcodes. TruSeq adapter sequences, together with Illumina sample barcodes, were added in two successive PCR steps. The Illumina HiSeq platform was used with custom primers to sequence TCR alpha and beta cDNA libraries. Regarding the original processing steps: Unique molecular identifiers were extracted from raw reads with MiGEC, and CDR3 positions were determined with MiXCR. For each individual, recombination models were inferred using an EM algorithm with the repgenHMM and IGoR tools. Shared clonotype analysis was performed with the tcR package in R, normalizing sharing by the product of cloneset sizes. To study raw recombination free of thymic and clonal selection effects, out-of-frame nonproductive sequences were analyzed. TCRdb reworked the public reads: Q25 trimming with fastp, MiXCR clone assembly, productive beta chains retained. Duplicate CDR3 protein sequences are folded into a single record with the most common DNA and genes. None of the V and J calls come from the authors' own analysis; TCRdb made them. The sample records approximately 240,000 distinct CDR3 sequences, roughly an eighth of which are singletons. 8.5% to 10% of the sample comes from the top ten.

Every donor was a healthy Caucasian. Miltenyi CD45RO+ enrichment and human naive T-cell isolation kits were used to isolate memory (CD45RO+) and naive T cells from PBMC. As for this clonotype: Its target antigen remains unknown. There are no base qualities to consult, and no much larger clone falls within one base.

This receptor was identified in a young woman in good health. Sequenced: memory (CD45RO+) T cells sorted from blood. What the cell subset or site label conveys for this sample: CD45RO+ enriched T cells.

The CDR3: CASSPRGIGDTQYF. The DNA reads TGCGCCAGCAGCCCCAGGGGAATAGGAGATACGCAGTATTTT. The chain is encoded by TRBV5-1 joined to TRBJ2-3; matching of 6 bases hints at TRBD1 as the D gene. The V and J ends are trimmed by 4 bases and 5 bases, leaving 14 bases between them. The CDR3 goes from the cysteine to the phenylalanine over 14 residues. Only the CDR3 part of the read is kept: 42 bases, read in frame from the first base. CDR1 and CDR2, per the germline V gene, are SGHRS and YFSETQ.